Listed below are T cell receptor beta chains from one sample, sequenced in a study of cytomegalovirus exposure and HLA in healthy donors. Clones were sequenced by immunoSEQ multiplex PCR, and TCRdb holds only the in-frame ones, with some missing. The data hold about 130,000 clones, with approximately 78% observed a single time. The sample taken for sequencing was PBMCs. These receptors all come from a middle-aged woman in good health and CMV-seropositive. Each CDR3 is given with its conserved first and last residue. The D gene is left open where the match is weak. Clone size appears in some rows only: once, few, many, or a class for an expanded clone.

J | V | D | size | DNA | CDR3
TRBJ1-1 | TRBV18 | TRBD1 | NA | TGTGCCAGCTCATCGCCGGACAGGAGTACTGAAGCTTTCTTT | CASSSPDRSTEAFF
TRBJ1-2 | TRBV28 | TRBD1 | once | TGTGCCAGCAGTTTGTTTACAGGGGGGGCTAACTATGGCTACACCTTC | CASSLFTGGANYGYTF
TRBJ2-7 | TRBV9 | TRBD2 | NA | TGTGCCAGCAGCGTGGGGGGGACTAGCGGGTCCTACGAGCAGTACTTC | CASSVGGTSGSYEQYF
TRBJ1-5 | TRBV7-6 | NA | NA | TGTGCCAGCTCAGTGGGAACGGGGGGCAATCAGCCCCAGCATTTT | CASSVGTGGNQPQHF
TRBJ2-3 | TRBV5-1 | TRBD1 | NA | TGCGCCAGCACCCGTTCCGGGACAGCTAGCACAGATACGCAGTATTTT | CASTRSGTASTDTQYF
TRBJ1-4 | TRBV10-3 | NA | NA | TGTGCCATCAGTGAGAGCGGGCGGCCTAATGAAAAACTGTTTTTT | CAISESGRPNEKLFF
TRBJ2-7 | TRBV10-2 | TRBD1 | NA | TGCGCCAGCAGCGATAACAGGGGCGCCTCCTACGAGCAGTACTTC | CASSDNRGASYEQYF
TRBJ2-7 | TRBV9 | TRBD2 | once | TGTGCCAGCAGCGTGGGTAGCGGGAAGGGATGGGAGCAGTACTTC | CASSVGSGKGWEQYF
TRBJ2-1 | TRBV7-3 | TRBD2 | NA | TGTGCCAGCAGCTTAAGGCTAGCGGGAGACAATGAGCAGTTCTTC | CASSLRLAGDNEQFF
TRBJ2-7 | TRBV6-1 | NA | once | TGTGCCAGCAGTGAAGGCAGTCCCTACGAGCAGTACTTC | CASSEGSPYEQYF
TRBJ2-3 | TRBV2 | TRBD2 | NA | TGTGCCACGAGACTAGCGGGGGGAATTGTAGATACGCAGTATTTT | CATRLAGGIVDTQYF
TRBJ2-7 | TRBV12-5 | NA | NA | TGTGCTAGTGGCCCGACACTCCCGGATATCTACGAGCAGTACTTC | CASGPTLPDIYEQYF
TRBJ2-1 | TRBV11-3 | TRBD2 | NA | TGTGCCAGCAGCTTAGAGAGCGGGAGAGGCGGTGAGCAGTTCTTC | CASSLESGRGGEQFF
TRBJ1-2 | TRBV19 | TRBD1 | NA | TGTGCCAGTAGTATTAAGGGGGCGCGTGGCTACACCTTC | CASSIKGARGYTF
TRBJ1-6 | TRBV10-3 | NA | few | TGTGCCTCAACGCTAGGACAGATCTATAATTCACCCCTCCACTTT | CASTLGQIYNSPLHF
TRBJ2-2 | TRBV19 | NA | NA | TGTGCCAGTAGTACCATCGCAGGGAGGGAGCTGTTTTTT | CASSTIAGRELFF
TRBJ2-7 | TRBV14 | TRBD2 | NA | TGTGCCAGCAGCCATGAACCGGGACTAGCGGGGGGGAAGCAGTACTTC | CASSHEPGLAGGKQYF
TRBJ1-2 | TRBV7-2 | NA | NA | TGTGCCAGCAGCCCACGGACAGTTTTTAACTATGGCTACACCTTC | CASSPRTVFNYGYTF
TRBJ1-5 | TRBV30 | NA | NA | TGTGCCTGGAGTGGATTGTTACCGACAGCGGGTCAGCCCCAGCATTTT | CAWSGLLPTAGQPQHF
TRBJ1-5 | TRBV28 | NA | NA | TGTGCCAGCAGTTTAAGCGGTAGCAATCAGCCCCAGCATTTT | CASSLSGSNQPQHF